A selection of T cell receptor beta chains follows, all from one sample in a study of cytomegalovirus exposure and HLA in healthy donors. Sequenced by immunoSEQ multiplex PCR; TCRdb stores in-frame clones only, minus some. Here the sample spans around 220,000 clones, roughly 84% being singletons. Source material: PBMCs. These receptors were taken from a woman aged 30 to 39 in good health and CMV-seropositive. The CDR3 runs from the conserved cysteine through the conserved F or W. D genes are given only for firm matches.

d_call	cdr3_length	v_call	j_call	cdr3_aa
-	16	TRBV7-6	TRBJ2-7	CASSLDFRGSSYEQYF
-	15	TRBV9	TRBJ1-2	CASSGQDGFPGGYTF
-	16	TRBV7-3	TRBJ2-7	CASSHWLWLGGYEQYF
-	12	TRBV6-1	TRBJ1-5	CASKAGLRPQHF
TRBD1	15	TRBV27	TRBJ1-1	CASSAPGRGTGDAFF
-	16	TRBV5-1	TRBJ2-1	CASSLAASSSYNEQFF
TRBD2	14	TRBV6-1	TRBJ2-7	CASSIRLAVYEQYF
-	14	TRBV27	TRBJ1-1	CASKGKGQRTEAFF
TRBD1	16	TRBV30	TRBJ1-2	CAWSYGTGSSNYGYTF
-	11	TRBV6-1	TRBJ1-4	CASISREKLFF
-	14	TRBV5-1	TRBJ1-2	CASSLGAEDHGYTF
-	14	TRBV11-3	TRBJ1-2	CASSLRGDNYGYTF
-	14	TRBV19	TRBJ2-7	CASSIGTATYEQYF
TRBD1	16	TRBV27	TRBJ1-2	CASSQLGTGQSYGYTF
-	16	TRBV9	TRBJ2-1	CASSPRGSGLYNEQFF
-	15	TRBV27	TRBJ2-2	CASTPRGFNTGELFF
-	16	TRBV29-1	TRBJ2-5	CSVEEEGVASQETQYF
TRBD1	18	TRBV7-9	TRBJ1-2	CASSLGWTGGRANYGYTF
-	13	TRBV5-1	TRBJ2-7	CASKRADSYEQYF
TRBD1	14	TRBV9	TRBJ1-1	CASSVATGQHEAFF
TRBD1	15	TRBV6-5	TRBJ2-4	CASRDRRSAKNIQYF
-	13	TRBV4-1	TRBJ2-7	CASSQGGVYEQYF
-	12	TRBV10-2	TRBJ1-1	CASMGGNTEAFF
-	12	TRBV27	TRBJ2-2	CASSLTVGELFF
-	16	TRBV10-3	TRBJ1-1	CAISESGSGANTEAFF
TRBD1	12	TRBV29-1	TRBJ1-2	CSVGGTGYGYTF
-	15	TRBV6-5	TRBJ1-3	CASKSTGIAGNTIYF
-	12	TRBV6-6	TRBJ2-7	CASSLGDYEQYF
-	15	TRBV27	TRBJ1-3	CASSFRGFSSNTIYF
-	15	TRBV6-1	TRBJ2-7	CASSEKGTYLWEQYF
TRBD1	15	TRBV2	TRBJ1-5	CASSRDSYSNQPQHF
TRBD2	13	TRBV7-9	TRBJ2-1	CASLSGRLNEQFF
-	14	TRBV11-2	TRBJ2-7	CASSLAGSEYEQYF
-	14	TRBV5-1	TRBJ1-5	CASSPGQSNQPQHF
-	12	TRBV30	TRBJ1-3	CAWWDYGNTIYF
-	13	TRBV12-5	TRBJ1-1	CASGLGLATEAFF
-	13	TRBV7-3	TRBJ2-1	CASSRGGNNEQFF
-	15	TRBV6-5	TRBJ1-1	CASSSQERVNTEAFF
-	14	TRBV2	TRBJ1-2	CASSEQGSNYGYTF
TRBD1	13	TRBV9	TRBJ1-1	CASSPAGQGTAFF
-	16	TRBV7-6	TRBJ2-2	CASSPGSTPSSGELFF
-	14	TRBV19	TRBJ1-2	CASSIEGANSGYTF